This TCR beta chain was captured in a study of T cell repertoires in cytomegalovirus infection. This clonotype came up a few times. Its target is unknown. The study's findings and limits: People with CMV and the relevant HLA were identified by cumulative public TCR beta family frequency.

The V end was cut by 5 bases, the J end by 12 bases, with 5 bases between. Germline values: CDR1 SEHNR, CDR2 FQNEAQ (reference sequence). The CDR3 is 10 residues long. A single record per CDR3 protein comes from TCRdb applying MiXCR to the reads. The table lists 900,000 to 950,000 distinct CDR3 sequences, less than 35% of them singletons, with about 14% in the top ten. The sequencing here drew on cultured CD8+ T cells from PBMCs, taken from culture after CMV antigen stimulation. The rearrangement links TRBV7-9 to TRBJ1-6; unclear D gene. This receptor was taken from a human donor in good health (CMV status not recorded). Some clones in this sample may be carry-over from other donors' samples. CDR3 sequence (DNA): TGTGCCAGCAGCCGAGGACCCCTCCACTTT. Protein product: CASSRGPLHF.